This TCR beta chain was profiled in a study of T cells in Graves' hyperthyroidism and ophthalmopathy (dated by TCRdb to between 2018 and 2021). About the full investigation: Peripheral blood was collected at initial diagnosis, before any treatment. For training and testing, the 95 to 100 patients in the discovery cohort were randomly divided in a 7:3 ratio. To identify TCR V-J signatures that set the groups apart, the researchers used a discovery cohort of 100 patients, made up of roughly 40 with Graves' ophthalmopathy and some 56 with stable Graves' hyperthyroidism. According to the paper, TCR Vbeta CDR3 sequencing was carried out on over 130 peripheral blood samples, which came from over 40 ophthalmopathy, under 85 hyperthyroidism and approximately 17 progressor patients. In over five Graves' hyperthyroidism patients, the study also compared T-cell repertoires from thyroid tissue with T-cell repertoires from blood. Prospective prediction of ophthalmopathy was tested in an independent validation cohort consisting of some 20 hyperthyroidism patients and over 15 patients who later progressed to ophthalmopathy. After blood sampling, hyperthyroidism patients were treated with methimazole at a starting dose of 30 mg daily, and ophthalmopathy patients were treated with high-dose intravenous methylprednisolone.

The TCR beta CDR3 regions were amplified from the RNA transcripts. For the first round of RT-PCR on the TCR CDR3, the HTBI primer set was used together with the Qiagen OneStep RT-PCR kit. Libraries were constructed in a second round of multiplex PCR, after which size selection and purification were carried out. Sequencing of the libraries was done on an Illumina HiSeq2000 using paired-end 100 bp reads. In the paper's pipeline: SOAPnuke was used to process the raw data, removing reads that contained adapters or uncalled bases, had a mean Phred below 15, or lacked an exact match to the constant primer or identifier. High-quality paired reads were merged with COPE v1.2.5, and unique nucleotide sequences were defined as clonotypes. MiTCR v1.1 was used to align the clonotypes against IMGT TRBV, TRBD and TRBJ reference segments. The analysis was restricted to V-J combinations with a frequency above 0.0001, which together covered just over 99% of the repertoires. A TCS score was defined as the ratio of F50 (clonal expansion) to E x V (chaos), with BLOSUM62-based TCRdist applied between CDR3 peptides within each V-J. Welch's t-statistics and random forest reduced approximately 520 V-J features to 10 to 15, which were used in a naive Bayes classifier (R e1071). The public reads were reprocessed in TCRdb via fastp at Q25 and MiXCR, keeping in-frame beta chains. Every CDR3 protein is listed once, alongside the most common genes and DNA of its rows. The V and J calls here are based on TCRdb, not the publication. This sample comprises about 590,000 distinct CDR3 sequences, 15% to 18% of them detected only once. Clones ranked in the top ten supply less than 9.5% of the sample.

Graves' hyperthyroidism was defined as stable when no progression to ophthalmopathy occurred over 18 months of follow-up. Hyperthyroidism patients were aged 18 to 65 years and newly diagnosed, with disease duration of less than 2 months. Patients with uncontrolled infections, other autoimmune diseases, pregnancy or lactation were excluded. Diagnoses relied on clinical symptoms, serum thyroxine and TRAb, thyroid ultrasound and orbital computed tomography. PBMCs were isolated from 10 ml of fresh peripheral blood by Ficoll-Paque density gradient centrifugation. Total RNA was extracted using Trizol reagent, and RNA quality was assessed on an Agilent 2100 Bioanalyzer. On this clonotype: The antigen it binds to is not known. No much larger clonotype is one base removed from it; base qualities were not supplied.

Trimming removed 5 bases from V and 0 bases from J, leaving 8 bases between the germline ends. The germline V gene encodes CDR1 ENHRY and CDR2 SYGVKD. The CDR3 has 13 amino acids, counting the end cysteine and phenylalanine. The kept DNA is CDR3 alone, 39 bases in frame from the first base. Results and caveats for the whole study, not just this receptor: In validation, the model predicted progression to ophthalmopathy a median of 6.5 months before onset, with about 64% sensitivity and about 75% specificity. In cross-validation, a model built on a 13 V-J signature told ophthalmopathy apart from stable hyperthyroidism with under 90% sensitivity and around 81% specificity, and in testing the same model reached 80%/75%. Blood samples also contained most of the expanded thyroid clonotypes (frequency above 0.001), which suggests that blood repertoires may reflect thyroid immune responses. No statistical method was used to fix the sample size in advance, and group allocation was not hidden from the investigators.

The receptor chain draws on TRBV10-3 and TRBJ2-7, with a weak D call of TRBD2 (6 bases match). Sequenced input: blood. The sequence derives from a woman aged 25-40 years with Graves' hyperthyroidism. The CDR3 corresponds to CAISPGASYEQYF. The sequenced DNA: TGTGCCATCAGTCCGGGAGCCTCCTACGAGCAGTACTTC.